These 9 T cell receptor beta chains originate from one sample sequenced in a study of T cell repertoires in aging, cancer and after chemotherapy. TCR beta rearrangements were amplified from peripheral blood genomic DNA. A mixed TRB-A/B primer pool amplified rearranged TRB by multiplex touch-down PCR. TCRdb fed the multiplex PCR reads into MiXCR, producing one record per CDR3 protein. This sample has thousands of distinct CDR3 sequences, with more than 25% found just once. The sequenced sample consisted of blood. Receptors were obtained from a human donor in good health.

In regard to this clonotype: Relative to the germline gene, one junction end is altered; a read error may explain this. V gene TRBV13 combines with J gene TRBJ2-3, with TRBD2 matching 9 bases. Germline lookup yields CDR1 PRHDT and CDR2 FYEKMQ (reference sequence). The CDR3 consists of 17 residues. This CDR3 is CASSQGRLAAFTDTQYF. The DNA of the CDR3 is TGCGCCAGCAGCCAAGGGCGACTAGCGGCTTTCACAGATACGCAGTATTTT.

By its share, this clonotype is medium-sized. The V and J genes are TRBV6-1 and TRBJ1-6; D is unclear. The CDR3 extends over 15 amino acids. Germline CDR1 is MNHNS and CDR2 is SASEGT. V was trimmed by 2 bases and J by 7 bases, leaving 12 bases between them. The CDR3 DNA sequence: TGTGCCAGCAGTGAAAGTCAGTCACTAAATTCACCCCTCCACTTT. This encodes CASSESQSLNSPLHF.

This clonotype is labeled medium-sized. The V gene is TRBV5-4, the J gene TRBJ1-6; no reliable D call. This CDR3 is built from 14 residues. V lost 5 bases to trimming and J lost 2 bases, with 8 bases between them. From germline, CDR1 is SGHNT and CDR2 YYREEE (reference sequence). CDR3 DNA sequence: TGTGCCAGCAGGGGAGCAGCCTATAATTCACCCCTCCACTTT. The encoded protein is CASRGAAYNSPLHF.

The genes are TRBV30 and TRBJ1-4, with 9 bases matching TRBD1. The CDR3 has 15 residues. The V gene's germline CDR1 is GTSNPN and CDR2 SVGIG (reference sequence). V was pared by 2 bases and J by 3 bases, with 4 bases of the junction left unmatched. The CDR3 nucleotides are TGTGCCTGGAGTTCAAGACAGGGGGCTAATGAAAAACTGTTTTTT. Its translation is CAWSSRQGANEKLFF.

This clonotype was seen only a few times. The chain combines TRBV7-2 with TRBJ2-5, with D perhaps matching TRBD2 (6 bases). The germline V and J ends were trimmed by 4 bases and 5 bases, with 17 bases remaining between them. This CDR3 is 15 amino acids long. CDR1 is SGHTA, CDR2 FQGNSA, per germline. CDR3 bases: TGTGCCAGCAGCTGGACGGGGGATACCCGGGAGACCCAGTACTTC. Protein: CASSWTGDTRETQYF.

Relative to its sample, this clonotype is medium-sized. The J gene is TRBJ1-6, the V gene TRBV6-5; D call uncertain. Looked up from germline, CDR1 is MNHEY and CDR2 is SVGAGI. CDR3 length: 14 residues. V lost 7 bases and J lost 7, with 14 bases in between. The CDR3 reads CASNSDGKNSPLHF. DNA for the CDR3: TGTGCCAGCAACTCGGACGGAAAAAATTCACCCCTCCACTTT.

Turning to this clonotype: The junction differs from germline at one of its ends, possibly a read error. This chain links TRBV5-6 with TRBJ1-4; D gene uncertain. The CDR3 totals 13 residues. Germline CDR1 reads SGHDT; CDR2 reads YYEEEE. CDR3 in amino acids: CATSERSNEKLFF. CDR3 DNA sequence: TGCGCCACCAGCGAGAGGTCTAATGAAAAACTGTTTTTT. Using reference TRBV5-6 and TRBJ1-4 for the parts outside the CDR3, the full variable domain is DAGVTQSPTHLIKTRGQQVTLRCSPKSGHDTVSWYQQALGQGPQFIFQYYEEEERQRGNFPDRFSGHQFPNYSSELNVNALLLGDSALYLCATSERSNEKLFFGSGTQLSVL.

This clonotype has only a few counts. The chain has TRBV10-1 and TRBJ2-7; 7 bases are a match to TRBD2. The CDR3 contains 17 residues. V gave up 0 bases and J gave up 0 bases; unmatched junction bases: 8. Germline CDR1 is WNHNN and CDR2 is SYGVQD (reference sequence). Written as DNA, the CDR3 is TGCGCCAGCAGTGAGTCGAGTACCGGGGGGACCTCCTACGAGCAGTACTTC. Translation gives CASSESSTGGTSYEQYF.

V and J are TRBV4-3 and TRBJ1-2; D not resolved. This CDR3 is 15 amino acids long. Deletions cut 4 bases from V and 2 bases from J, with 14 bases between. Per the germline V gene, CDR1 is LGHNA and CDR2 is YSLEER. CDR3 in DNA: TGCGCCAGCAGCCCCCTAATGTCGGGGAACTATGGCTACACCTTC. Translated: CASSPLMSGNYGYTF.